The 3 T cell receptor beta chains in this list originate from one sample, sequenced in a study of T cell repertoires in cytomegalovirus infection. TCRdb processed the reads anew with MiXCR; each CDR3 protein has one entry. Here the sample spans hundreds of thousands of distinct CDR3 sequences, approximately 46% being singletons. For these receptors, no antigen is known. Sequenced here: cultured PBMCs, sampled from culture after CMV antigen stimulation. All receptors derive from a human donor in good health (CMV status not recorded). Some clones in this sample may be carry-over from other donors' samples.

This sequence joins TRBV6-2 or TRBV6-3 and TRBJ2-2; 9 bases match TRBD2. V lost 6 bases, J lost 6 bases, and 5 bases stayed unmatched. The CDR3 has 14 residues. The germline gives CDR1 MNHEY, CDR2 SVGEGT. Here the CDR3 reads CASRDRTSAGELFF. The CDR3 bases are TGTGCCAGCAGGGACAGGACTAGCGCCGGGGAGCTGTTTTTT.

V is TRBV12-5 and J is TRBJ2-4; D remains ambiguous. Trimming removed 6 bases at V and 0 bases at J, with 15 bases between. CDR3 length: 16 amino acids. The germline V gene has CDR1 LGHNT and CDR2 FRNRAP. CDR3 protein: CASGLQVALAKNIQYF. CDR3 nucleotide sequence: TGTGCTAGTGGACTCCAGGTAGCTTTAGCCAAAAACATTCAGTACTTC. Supplemented by reference TRBV12-5 and TRBJ2-4, the full variable domain reads DARVTQTPRHKVTEMGQEVTMRCQPILGHNTVFWYRQTMMQGLELLAYFRNRAPLDDSGMPKDRFSAEMPDATLATLKIQPSEPRDSAVYFCASGLQVALAKNIQYFGAGTRLSVL.

The chain joins TRBV12-5 to TRBJ1-4; 9 nucleotides agree with TRBD1. Germline V gives CDR1 LGHNT, CDR2 FRNRAP. CDR3 length equals 12 residues. The J segment lost 10 bases and the V segment lost 6 bases, leaving 3 bases of the junction unmatched. CDR3 in DNA: TGTGCTAGTGGACAGGGGGCTGTAAAACTGTTTTTT. It translates to CASGQGAVKLFF.